This record covers a single TCR beta chain. This record belongs to a study of PD-1 blockade in classical Hodgkin lymphoma. The CDR3 runs to 14 residues. The germline gives CDR1 SGHRS, CDR2 YFSETQ. The germline V and J ends were trimmed by 4 bases and 3 bases, with 14 bases remaining between them. Sequenced by immunoSEQ multiplex PCR; TCRdb stores in-frame clones only, minus some. The profile shows approximately 31,000 clones, about 80% of them singletons. Regarding time point: cycle 4 day 1 (C4D1), after five to seven weeks of nivolumab. Every patient was affected by relapse after autologous stem cell transplantation, while exposure to brentuximab vedotin was not uniform. Negative magnetic selection isolated CD4+ T cells from thawed PBMCs.

The receptor was isolated from a human donor with classical Hodgkin lymphoma. This sample comprised CD4+ T cells from blood, obtained before the fourth cycle of nivolumab. The V and J genes are TRBV5-1 and TRBJ2-7, with D possibly TRBD1 on 6 matching bases. Written as DNA, the CDR3 is TGCGCCAGCAGCCGGGGAGACAGGAACTACGAGCAGTACTTC. Its protein is CASSRGDRNYEQYF.